This TCR beta chain was recovered during a study of cytomegalovirus exposure and HLA in healthy donors. Study-wide results and limits: For cytomegalovirus status, the classifier reportedly gave diagnoses with high specificity and sensitivity. Versus the roughly 670-donor mean, an Asian-associated ancestry cluster reportedly showed fewer N-insertions in a later analysis. Within the data, a cluster of highly shared sequence variants was likely a sequencing artifact.

The sample holds a few counts of this clone. Its specificity is unknown. This CDR3 contains 14 residues. The V segment lost 6 bases and the J segment 6 bases; nucleotides outside the gene matches: 9. Germline CDR1 and CDR2: SGHTA and FQGNSA. PCR involved 60 Vbeta and 13 Jbeta primers. Data came from immunoSEQ multiplex PCR; TCRdb stores just in-frame clones and leaves some out. The table includes 100,000 to 150,000 clones, roughly 80% detected once. The sequenced material came from PBMCs. This TCR came from a woman between 40 and 50 years old in good health and CMV-seropositive. The V gene is TRBV7-2, the J gene TRBJ2-7, with TRBD1 matching 9 bases. Written as DNA, the CDR3 is TGTGCCAGCAGTTACAGGGGGCCTGGGGGCGAGCAGTACTTC. As protein: CASSYRGPGGEQYF.